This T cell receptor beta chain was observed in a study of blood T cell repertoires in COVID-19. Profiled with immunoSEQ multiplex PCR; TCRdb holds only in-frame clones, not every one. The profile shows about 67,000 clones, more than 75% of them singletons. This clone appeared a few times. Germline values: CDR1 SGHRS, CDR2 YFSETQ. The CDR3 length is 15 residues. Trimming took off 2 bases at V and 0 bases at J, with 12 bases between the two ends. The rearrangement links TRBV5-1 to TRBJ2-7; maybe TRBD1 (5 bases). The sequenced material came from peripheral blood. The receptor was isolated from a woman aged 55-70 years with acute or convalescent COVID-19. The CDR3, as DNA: TGCGCCAGCAGCTTAGGAGCAGGGATCTCCTACGAGCAGTACTTC. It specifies CASSLGAGISYEQYF.